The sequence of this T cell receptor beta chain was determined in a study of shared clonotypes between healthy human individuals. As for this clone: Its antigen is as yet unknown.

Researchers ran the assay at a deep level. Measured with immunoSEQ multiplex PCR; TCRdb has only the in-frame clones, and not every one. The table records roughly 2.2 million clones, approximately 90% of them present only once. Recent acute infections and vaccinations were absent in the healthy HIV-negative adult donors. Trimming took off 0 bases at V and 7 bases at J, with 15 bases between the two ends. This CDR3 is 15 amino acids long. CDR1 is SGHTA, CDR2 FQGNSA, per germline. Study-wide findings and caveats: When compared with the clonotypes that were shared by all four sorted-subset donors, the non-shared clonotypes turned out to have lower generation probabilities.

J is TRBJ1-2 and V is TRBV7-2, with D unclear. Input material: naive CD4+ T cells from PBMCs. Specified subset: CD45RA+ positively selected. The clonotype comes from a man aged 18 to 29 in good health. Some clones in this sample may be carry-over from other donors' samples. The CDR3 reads CASSLANSLIGGYTF. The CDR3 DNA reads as TGTGCCAGCAGCTTAGCGAACAGCTTGATCGGTGGCTACACCTTC. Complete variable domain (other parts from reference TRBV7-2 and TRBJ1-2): GAGVSQSPSNKVTEKGKDVELRCDPISGHTALYWYRQSLGQGLEFLIYFQGNSAPDKSGLPSDRFSAERTGGSVSTLTIQRTQQEDSAVYLCASSLANSLIGGYTFGSGTRLTVV.